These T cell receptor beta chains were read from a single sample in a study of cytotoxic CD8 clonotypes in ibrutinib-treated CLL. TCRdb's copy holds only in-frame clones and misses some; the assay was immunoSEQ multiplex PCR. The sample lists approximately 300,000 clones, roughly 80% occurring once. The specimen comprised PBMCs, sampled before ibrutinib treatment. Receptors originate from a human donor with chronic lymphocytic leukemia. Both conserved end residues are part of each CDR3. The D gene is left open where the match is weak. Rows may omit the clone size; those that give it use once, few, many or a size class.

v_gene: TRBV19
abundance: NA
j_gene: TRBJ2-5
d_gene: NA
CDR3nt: TGTGCCAGTAGCGACTACCAGGGAGGAGAGACCCAGTACTTC
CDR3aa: CASSDYQGGETQYF

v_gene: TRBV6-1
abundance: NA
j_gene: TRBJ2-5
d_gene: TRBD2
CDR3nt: TGTGCCAGCAGTGCAGGGACTAGCGGGAGACAGTACTTC
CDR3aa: CASSAGTSGRQYF

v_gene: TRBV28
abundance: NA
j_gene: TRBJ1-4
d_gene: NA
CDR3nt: TGTGCCAGCAGCCGACTTGACCCGGCCCGGGGTAATGAAAAACTGTTTTTT
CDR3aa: CASSRLDPARGNEKLFF

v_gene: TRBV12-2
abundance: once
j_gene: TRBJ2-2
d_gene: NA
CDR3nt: TGTGCAAGTCGCGCCATGCCGGACGGACTAGGACTAGCGGTGAACACCGGGGAGCTGTTTTTT
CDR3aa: CASRAMPDGLGLAVNTGELFF

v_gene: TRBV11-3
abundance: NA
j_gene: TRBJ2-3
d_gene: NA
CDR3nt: TGTGCCAGCAGCTTCGCGGGAACCACAGATACGCAGTATTTT
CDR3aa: CASSFAGTTDTQYF

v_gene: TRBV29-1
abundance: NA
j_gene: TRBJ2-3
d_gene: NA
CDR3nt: TGCAGCGCCGCGGGCCTAGTTGGCACAGATACGCAGTATTTT
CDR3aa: CSAAGLVGTDTQYF

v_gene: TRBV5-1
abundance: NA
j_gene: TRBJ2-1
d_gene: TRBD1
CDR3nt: TGCGCCAGCAGTGCGGACAGGGCGGCTGAGCAGTTCTTC
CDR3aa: CASSADRAAEQFF

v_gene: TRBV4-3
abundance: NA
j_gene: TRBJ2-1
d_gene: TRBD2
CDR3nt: TGCGCCAGCAGCCAAGATCCCGGACTAGCGGGAGTGTCCGAGCAGTTCTTC
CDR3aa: CASSQDPGLAGVSEQFF

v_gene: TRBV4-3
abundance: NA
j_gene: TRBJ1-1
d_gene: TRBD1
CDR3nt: TGCGCCAGCAGCCAAATCGGGACAGGGGGCTCGGCTGAAGCTTTCTTT
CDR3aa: CASSQIGTGGSAEAFF

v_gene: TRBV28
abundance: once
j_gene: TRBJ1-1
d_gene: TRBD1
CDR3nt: TGTGCCAGCAGTTTTATGGGACAGGGTTCTTGGACTGAAGCTTTCTTT
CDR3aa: CASSFMGQGSWTEAFF

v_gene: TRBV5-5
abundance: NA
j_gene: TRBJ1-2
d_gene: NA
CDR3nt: TGTGCCAGCAGCTTGTTTTTGGCAGACGATGGCTACACCTTC
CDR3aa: CASSLFLADDGYTF

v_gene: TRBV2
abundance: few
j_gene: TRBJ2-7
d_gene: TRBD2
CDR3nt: TGTGCCAGCCTAGCGGGAGGGCCCTACGAGCAGTACTTC
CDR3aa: CASLAGGPYEQYF

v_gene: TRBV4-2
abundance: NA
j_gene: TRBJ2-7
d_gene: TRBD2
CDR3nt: TGTGCCAGCAGCCAGGGTAGCGGGAGGGCCATCTACGAGCAGTACTTC
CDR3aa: CASSQGSGRAIYEQYF

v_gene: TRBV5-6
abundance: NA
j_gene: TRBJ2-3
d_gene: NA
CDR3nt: TGTGCCAGCAGCTCACCCCGGGACCGCCCGGATACGCAGTATTTT
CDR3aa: CASSSPRDRPDTQYF

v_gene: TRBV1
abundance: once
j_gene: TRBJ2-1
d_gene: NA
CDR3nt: TGCACCAGCAGCCAAGGACTTCTCCGGGACCTATATTACAATGAGCAGTTCTTC
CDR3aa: CTSSQGLLRDLYYNEQFF

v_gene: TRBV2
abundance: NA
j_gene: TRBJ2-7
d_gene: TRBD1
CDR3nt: TGTGCCAGCAGCCGGGACAGGGGGCCCTACGAGCAGTACTTC
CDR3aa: CASSRDRGPYEQYF

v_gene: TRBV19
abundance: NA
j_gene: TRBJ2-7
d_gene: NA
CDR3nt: TGTGCCAGTAGTATACTTGTCGGCGGGCGCTACGAGCAGTACTTC
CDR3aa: CASSILVGGRYEQYF

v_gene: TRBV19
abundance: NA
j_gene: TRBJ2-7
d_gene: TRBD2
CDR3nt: TGTGCCAGTAGTATAACGGCTAGCGGGAGCTCCTACGAGCAGTACTTC
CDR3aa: CASSITASGSSYEQYF

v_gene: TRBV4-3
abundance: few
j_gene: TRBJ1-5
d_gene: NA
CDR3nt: TGCGCCAGCAGCCAAGATATGGGGTCGGGTCAGCCCCAGCATTTT
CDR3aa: CASSQDMGSGQPQHF

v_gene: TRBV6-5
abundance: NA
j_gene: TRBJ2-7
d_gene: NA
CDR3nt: TGTGCCAGCAGGACAACAAATTACGAGCAGTACTTC
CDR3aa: CASRTTNYEQYF

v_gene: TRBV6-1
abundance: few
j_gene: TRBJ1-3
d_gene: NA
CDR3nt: TGTGCCAGCAGTGAACAGAGGGTTGGAAACACCATATATTTT
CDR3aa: CASSEQRVGNTIYF

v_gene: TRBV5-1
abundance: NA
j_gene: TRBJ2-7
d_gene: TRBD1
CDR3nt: TGCGCCAGCAGCTTGACACAGGGGGCTGTTAGCTACGAGCAGTACTTC
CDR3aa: CASSLTQGAVSYEQYF

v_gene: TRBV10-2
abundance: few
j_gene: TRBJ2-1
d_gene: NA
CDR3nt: TGCGCCAGCCAGGATAGCAATGAGCAGTTCTTC
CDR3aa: CASQDSNEQFF

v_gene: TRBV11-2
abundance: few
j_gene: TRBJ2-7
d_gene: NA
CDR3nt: TGTGCCAGCTCTCCGGGGTCGCGACCCTACGAGCAGTACTTC
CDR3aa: CASSPGSRPYEQYF

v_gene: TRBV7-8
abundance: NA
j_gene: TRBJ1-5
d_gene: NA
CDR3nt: TGTGCCAGCAGCCGGGACAGCAATCAGCCCCAGCATTTT
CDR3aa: CASSRDSNQPQHF

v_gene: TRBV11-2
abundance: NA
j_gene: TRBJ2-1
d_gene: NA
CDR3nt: TGTGCCAGCAGCTCCCGGGACGAGAGGCTGAATGAGCAGTTCTTC
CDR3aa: CASSSRDERLNEQFF

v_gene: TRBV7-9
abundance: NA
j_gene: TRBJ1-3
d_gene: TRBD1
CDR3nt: TGTGCCAGCAGCCAGAGGGACAGGGGGTCTTCTGGAAACACCATATATTTT
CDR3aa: CASSQRDRGSSGNTIYF

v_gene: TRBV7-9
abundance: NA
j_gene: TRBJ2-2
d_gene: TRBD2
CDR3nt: TGTGCCAGCAGCTTATCCCGCCTAGCGGGAGGGTTGAACACCGGGGAGCTGTTTTTT
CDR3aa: CASSLSRLAGGLNTGELFF

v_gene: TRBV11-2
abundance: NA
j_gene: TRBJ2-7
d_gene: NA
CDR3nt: TGTGCCAGCAGCTTCGAGGGGGAGCAGTACTTC
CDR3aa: CASSFEGEQYF

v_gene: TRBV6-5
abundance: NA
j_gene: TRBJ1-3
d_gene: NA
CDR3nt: TGTGCCAGCAATAACAGGGTTGGAAACACCATATATTTT
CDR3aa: CASNNRVGNTIYF

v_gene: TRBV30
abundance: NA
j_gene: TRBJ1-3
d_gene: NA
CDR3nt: TGTGCCTGGAGCGTGGGGGCGTTCTCTGGAAACACCATATATTTT
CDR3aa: CAWSVGAFSGNTIYF

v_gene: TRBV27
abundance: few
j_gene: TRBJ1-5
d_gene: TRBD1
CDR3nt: TGTGCCAGCAGTTTCACGACAGGGTTGGGGCAGCCCCAGCATTTT
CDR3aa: CASSFTTGLGQPQHF

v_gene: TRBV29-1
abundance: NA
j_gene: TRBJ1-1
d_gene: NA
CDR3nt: TGCAGCTGCATAGCGAACACTGAAGCTTTCTTT
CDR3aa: CSCIANTEAFF

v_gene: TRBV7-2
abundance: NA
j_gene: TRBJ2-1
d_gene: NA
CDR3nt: TGTGCCAGCAGCAGCACGGAGGGGATCTACAATGAGCAGTTCTTC
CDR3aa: CASSSTEGIYNEQFF

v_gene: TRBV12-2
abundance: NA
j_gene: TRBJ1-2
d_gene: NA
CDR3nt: TGTGCAAGTCGCTTAGAGCCGGGACAGACTAACTATGGCTACACCTTC
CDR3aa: CASRLEPGQTNYGYTF

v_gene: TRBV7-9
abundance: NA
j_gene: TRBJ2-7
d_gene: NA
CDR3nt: TGTGCCAGCAGCTTAGGTCTCCTTTCCCCACGAGAGCAGTACTTC
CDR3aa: CASSLGLLSPREQYF

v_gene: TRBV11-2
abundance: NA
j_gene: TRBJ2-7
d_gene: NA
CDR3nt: TGTGCCAGCAGCTTAGAGGGCGGAAGGAGCTCCTACGAGCAGTACTTC
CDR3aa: CASSLEGGRSSYEQYF

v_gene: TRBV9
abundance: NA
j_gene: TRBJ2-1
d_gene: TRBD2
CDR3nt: TGTGCCAGCAGCGTGGCTGGACTAGCGGGAGGCCCCGAGCAGTTCTTC
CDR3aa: CASSVAGLAGGPEQFF

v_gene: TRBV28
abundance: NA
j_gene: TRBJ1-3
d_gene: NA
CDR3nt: TGTGCCAGCGGGACACCTCCTTACTCTGGAAACACCATATATTTT
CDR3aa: CASGTPPYSGNTIYF

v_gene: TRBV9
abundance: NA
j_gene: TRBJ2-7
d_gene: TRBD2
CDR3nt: TGTGCCAGCAGCGTAGGATTTTGGGCGACTAGCCAGTACCCGAACCCCTACGAGCAGTACTTC
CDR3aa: CASSVGFWATSQYPNPYEQYF

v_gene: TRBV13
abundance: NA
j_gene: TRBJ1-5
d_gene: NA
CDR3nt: TGTGCCAGCAGCTTAGGTCGGGGAAATCAGCCCCAGCATTTT
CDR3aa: CASSLGRGNQPQHF

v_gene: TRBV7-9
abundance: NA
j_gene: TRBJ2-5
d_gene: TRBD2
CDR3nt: TGTGCCAGCAGCTGGGTAGCGGGGGGGCAAGAGACCCAGTACTTC
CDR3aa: CASSWVAGGQETQYF

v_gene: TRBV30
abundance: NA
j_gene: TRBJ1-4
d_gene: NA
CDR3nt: TGTGCCTGGAGTGGGACGCCAGGGGTGGCTAATGAAAAACTGTTTTTT
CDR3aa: CAWSGTPGVANEKLFF

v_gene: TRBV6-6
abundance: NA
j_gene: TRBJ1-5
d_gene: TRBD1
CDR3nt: TGTGCCAGCAGACAGGGGGTGAGCAATCAGCCCCAGCATTTT
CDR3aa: CASRQGVSNQPQHF